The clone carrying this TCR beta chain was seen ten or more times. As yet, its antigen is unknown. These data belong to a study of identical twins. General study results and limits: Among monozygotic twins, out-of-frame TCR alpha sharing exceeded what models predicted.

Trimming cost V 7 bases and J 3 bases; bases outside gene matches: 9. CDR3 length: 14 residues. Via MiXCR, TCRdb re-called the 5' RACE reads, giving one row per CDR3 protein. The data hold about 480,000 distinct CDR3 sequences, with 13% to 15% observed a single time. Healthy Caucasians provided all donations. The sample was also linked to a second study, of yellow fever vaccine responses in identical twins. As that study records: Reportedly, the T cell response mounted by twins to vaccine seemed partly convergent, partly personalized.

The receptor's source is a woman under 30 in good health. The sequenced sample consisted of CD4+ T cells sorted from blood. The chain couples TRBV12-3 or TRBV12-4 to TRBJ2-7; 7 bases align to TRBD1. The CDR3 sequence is CASTLGQNFYEQYF. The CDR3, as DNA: TGTGCCAGCACCCTGGGACAGAACTTCTACGAGCAGTACTTC.